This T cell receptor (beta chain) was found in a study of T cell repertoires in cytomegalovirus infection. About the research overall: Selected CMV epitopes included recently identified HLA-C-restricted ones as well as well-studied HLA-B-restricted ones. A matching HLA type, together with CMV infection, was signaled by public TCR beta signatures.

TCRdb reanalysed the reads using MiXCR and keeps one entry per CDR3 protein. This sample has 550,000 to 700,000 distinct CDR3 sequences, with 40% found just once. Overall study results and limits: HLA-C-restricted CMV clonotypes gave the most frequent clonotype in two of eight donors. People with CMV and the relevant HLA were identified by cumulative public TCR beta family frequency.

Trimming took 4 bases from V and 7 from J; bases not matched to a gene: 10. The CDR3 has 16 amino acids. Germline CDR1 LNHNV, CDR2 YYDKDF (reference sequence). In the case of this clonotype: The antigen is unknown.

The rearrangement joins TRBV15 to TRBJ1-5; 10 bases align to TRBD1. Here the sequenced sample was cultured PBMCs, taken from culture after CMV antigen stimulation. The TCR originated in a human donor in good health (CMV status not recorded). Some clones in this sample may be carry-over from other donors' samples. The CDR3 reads CATSKIMGQGRQPQHF. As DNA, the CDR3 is TGTGCCACCAGCAAGATTATGGGACAGGGGAGGCAGCCCCAGCATTTT.